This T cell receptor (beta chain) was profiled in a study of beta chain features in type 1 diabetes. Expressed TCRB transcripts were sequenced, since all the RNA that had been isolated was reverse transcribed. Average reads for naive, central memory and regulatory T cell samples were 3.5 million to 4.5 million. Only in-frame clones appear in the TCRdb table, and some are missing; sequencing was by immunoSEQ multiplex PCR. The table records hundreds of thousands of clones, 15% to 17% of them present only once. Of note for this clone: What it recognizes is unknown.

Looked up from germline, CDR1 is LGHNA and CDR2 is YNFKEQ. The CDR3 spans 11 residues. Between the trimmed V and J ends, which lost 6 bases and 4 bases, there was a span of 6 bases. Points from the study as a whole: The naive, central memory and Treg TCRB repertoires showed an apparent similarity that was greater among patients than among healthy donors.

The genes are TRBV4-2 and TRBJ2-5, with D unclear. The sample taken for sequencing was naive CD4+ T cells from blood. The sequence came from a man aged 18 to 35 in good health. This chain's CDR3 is CASSPGETQYF. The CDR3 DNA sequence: TGTGCCAGCAGTCCCGGAGAGACCCAGTACTTC.